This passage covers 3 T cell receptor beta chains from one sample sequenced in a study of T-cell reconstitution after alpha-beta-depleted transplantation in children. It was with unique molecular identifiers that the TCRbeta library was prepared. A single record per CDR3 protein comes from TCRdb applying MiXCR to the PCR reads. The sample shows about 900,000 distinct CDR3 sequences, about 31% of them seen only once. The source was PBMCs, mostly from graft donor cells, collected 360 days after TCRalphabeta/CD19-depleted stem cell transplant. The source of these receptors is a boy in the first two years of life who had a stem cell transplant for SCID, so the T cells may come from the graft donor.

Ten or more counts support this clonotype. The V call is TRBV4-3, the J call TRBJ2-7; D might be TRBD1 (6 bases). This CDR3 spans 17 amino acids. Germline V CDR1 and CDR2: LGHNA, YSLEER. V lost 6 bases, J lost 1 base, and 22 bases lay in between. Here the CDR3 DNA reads TGCGCCAGCAGACCAACGACAGGCCTCAATCAATCCTACGAGCAGTACTTC. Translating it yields CASRPTTGLNQSYEQYF.

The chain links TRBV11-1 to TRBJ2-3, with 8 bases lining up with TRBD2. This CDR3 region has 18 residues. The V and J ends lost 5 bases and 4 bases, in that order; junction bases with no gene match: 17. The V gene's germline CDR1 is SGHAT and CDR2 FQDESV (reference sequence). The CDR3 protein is CASSPGLAQERIADTQYF. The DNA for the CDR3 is TGTGCCAGCAGCCCCGGACTAGCCCAGGAAAGGATTGCAGATACGCAGTATTTT.

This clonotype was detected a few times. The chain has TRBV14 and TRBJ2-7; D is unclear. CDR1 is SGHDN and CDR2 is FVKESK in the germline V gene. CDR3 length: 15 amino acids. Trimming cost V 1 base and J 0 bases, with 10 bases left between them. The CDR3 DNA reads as TGTGCCAGCAGCCAAGGCAGCATACCCTCCTACGAGCAGTACTTC. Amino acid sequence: CASSQGSIPSYEQYF.